This T cell receptor beta chain was captured by sequencing in a study of T cells in Graves' hyperthyroidism and ophthalmopathy. The source material, RNA transcripts, was used to amplify TCR beta CDR3 regions. Using the HTBI primer set, a first-round RT-PCR was run on the TCR CDR3. TCRdb passed the multiplex PCR reads through MiXCR, listing each CDR3 protein once. The sample yields about 210,000 distinct CDR3 sequences, 17% seen once. V was pared by 3 bases and J by 4 bases, with 6 bases of the junction left unmatched. The CDR3 loop spans 15 amino acids. CDR1 is SGHTA, CDR2 FQGNSA, per germline. If no ophthalmopathy progression occurred within 18 months, Graves' hyperthyroidism was stable.

The TCR comes from a man over 45 with Graves' hyperthyroidism. The chain has TRBV7-2 and TRBJ2-7; 10 nucleotides line up with TRBD2. The specimen was blood. The CDR3 nucleotides read TGTGCCAGCAGCTTTATCGCTAGCGGGAGTTACGAGCAGTACTTC. Its translation is CASSFIASGSYEQYF.